This is a list of T cell receptor beta chains from one sample in a study of blood T cells in healthy people across ages. TCRdb processed the 5' RACE reads anew with MiXCR; each CDR3 protein has one entry. The sample holds over 550,000 distinct CDR3 sequences, about 30% seen once. The sample consisted of blood. The origin of the receptors is a woman aged 80 or over in good health. The CDR3 runs from the conserved cysteine through the conserved F or W. D genes are given only for firm matches. Expanded clones get a size class; other rows say once, few or many, or leave the size out.

CDR3aa: CASRLAGGAYNEQFF; CDR3nt: TGTGCCAGTAGACTAGCGGGGGGCGCCTACAATGAGCAGTTCTTC; j_gene: TRBJ2-1; v_gene: TRBV19; abundance: .; d_gene: TRBD2
CDR3aa: CASSLGTGGAGQYF; CDR3nt: TGTGCCAGCAGCTTGGGGACAGGGGGCGCCGGGCAGTACTTC; j_gene: TRBJ2-7; v_gene: TRBV5-5; abundance: .; d_gene: TRBD1
CDR3aa: CASSQDLGDTYNSPLHF; CDR3nt: TGCGCCAGCAGCCAAGATTTAGGGGATACCTATAATTCACCCCTCCACTTT; j_gene: TRBJ1-6; v_gene: TRBV4-3; abundance: .; d_gene: .
CDR3aa: CAWSPGTTGYTF; CDR3nt: TGTGCCTGGAGCCCAGGGACCACCGGCTACACCTTC; j_gene: TRBJ1-2; v_gene: TRBV30; abundance: few; d_gene: .
CDR3aa: CASGTGDRANTEAFF; CDR3nt: TGTGCCAGCGGAACAGGGGACAGGGCAAACACTGAAGCTTTCTTT; j_gene: TRBJ1-1; v_gene: TRBV6-2/TRBV6-3; abundance: few; d_gene: TRBD1
CDR3aa: CSARDGPSNYGYTF; CDR3nt: TGCAGTGCTAGAGATGGACCGTCTAACTATGGCTACACCTTC; j_gene: TRBJ1-2; v_gene: TRBV20-1; abundance: many; d_gene: .
CDR3aa: CSAETTPAYNEQFF; CDR3nt: TGCAGTGCGGAAACTACCCCGGCCTACAATGAGCAGTTCTTC; j_gene: TRBJ2-1; v_gene: TRBV20-1; abundance: once; d_gene: .
CDR3aa: CASNFLTSGIYEQYF; CDR3nt: TGTGCCAGCAACTTCCTGACTAGCGGAATCTACGAGCAGTACTTC; j_gene: TRBJ2-7; v_gene: TRBV7-2; abundance: .; d_gene: TRBD2
CDR3aa: CASSYWDRDNQPQHF; CDR3nt: TGTGCCAGCAGTTACTGGGACAGGGACAATCAGCCCCAGCATTTT; j_gene: TRBJ1-5; v_gene: TRBV6-6; abundance: few; d_gene: TRBD1
CDR3aa: CASSLIPVNTEAFF; CDR3nt: TGTGCCAGCAGTTTGATACCGGTGAACACTGAAGCTTTCTTT; j_gene: TRBJ1-1; v_gene: TRBV28; abundance: many; d_gene: .
CDR3aa: CSAGDRTYGYTF; CDR3nt: TGCAGTGCGGGGGACAGGACCTATGGCTACACCTTC; j_gene: TRBJ1-2; v_gene: TRBV20-1; abundance: many; d_gene: TRBD1
CDR3aa: CSARDRTGGYQPQHF; CDR3nt: TGCAGTGCTAGAGACAGGACAGGGGGTTATCAGCCCCAGCATTTT; j_gene: TRBJ1-5; v_gene: TRBV20-1; abundance: many; d_gene: TRBD1
CDR3aa: CASSQGTGRNYGYTF; CDR3nt: TGTGCCAGCAGCCAAGGTACAGGGAGAAACTATGGCTACACCTTC; j_gene: TRBJ1-2; v_gene: TRBV3-1; abundance: many; d_gene: .
CDR3aa: CSLKRGGRYNEQFF; CDR3nt: TGCAGTTTGAAGCGGGGGGGCCGCTACAATGAGCAGTTCTTC; j_gene: TRBJ2-1; v_gene: TRBV20-1; abundance: many; d_gene: TRBD2
CDR3aa: CASCRDLSYNEQYF; CDR3nt: TGCGCCAGCTGCCGGGACCTTTCCTACAATGAGCAGTACTTC; j_gene: TRBJ2-7; v_gene: TRBV4-3; abundance: .; d_gene: .
CDR3aa: CRARSGAYEQYF; CDR3nt: TGCAGGGCTAGGTCAGGGGCCTACGAGCAGTACTTC; j_gene: TRBJ2-7; v_gene: TRBV20-1; abundance: .; d_gene: .
CDR3aa: CASSSGTSGVNKQFF; CDR3nt: TGCGCCAGCAGCTCCGGGACTAGCGGGGTTAATAAGCAGTTTTTC; j_gene: TRBJ2-1; v_gene: TRBV5-1; abundance: .; d_gene: TRBD2
CDR3aa: CASSYSSAGGIYNEQFF; CDR3nt: TGTGCCAGCAGTTACTCGAGTGCGGGGGGAATTTACAATGAGCAGTTCTTC; j_gene: TRBJ2-1; v_gene: TRBV6-5; abundance: .; d_gene: TRBD2
CDR3aa: CASSLGGNKDVQYF; CDR3nt: TGTGCCAGCTCGCTAGGGGGGAACAAGGATGTGCAATATTTT; j_gene: TRBJ2-3; v_gene: TRBV12-3/TRBV12-4; abundance: .; d_gene: .
CDR3aa: CASSEVIGASETQYF; CDR3nt: TGTGCCAGCAGCGAGGTGATTGGGGCATCGGAGACCCAGTACTTC; j_gene: TRBJ2-5; v_gene: TRBV7-2; abundance: many; d_gene: .
CDR3aa: CSAREDSNQPQHF; CDR3nt: TGCAGTGCTAGAGAAGATAGCAATCAGCCCCAGCATTTT; j_gene: TRBJ1-5; v_gene: TRBV20-1; abundance: many; d_gene: .
CDR3aa: CASSVEAGGTGELFF; CDR3nt: TGTGCCAGCAGTGTCGAAGCGGGGGGAACCGGGGAGCTGTTTTTT; j_gene: TRBJ2-2; v_gene: TRBV2; abundance: many; d_gene: TRBD2
CDR3aa: CASSHVESEKLFF; CDR3nt: TGTGCCAGCAGCCATGTCGAGAGTGAAAAACTGTTTTTT; j_gene: TRBJ1-4; v_gene: TRBV14; abundance: few; d_gene: .
CDR3aa: CASSVDGSGELFF; CDR3nt: TGTGCCAGCAGCGTAGATGGGTCCGGGGAGCTGTTTTTT; j_gene: TRBJ2-2; v_gene: TRBV9; abundance: .; d_gene: .
CDR3aa: CASSPQRPNTEAFF; CDR3nt: TGCGCCAGCAGCCCCCAAAGACCGAACACTGAAGCTTTCTTT; j_gene: TRBJ1-1; v_gene: TRBV5-1; abundance: once; d_gene: .
CDR3aa: CATWGGDGYTF; CDR3nt: TGTGCGACCTGGGGGGGGGATGGCTACACCTTC; j_gene: TRBJ1-2; v_gene: TRBV30; abundance: .; d_gene: .
CDR3aa: CAWSVKGTYEQYF; CDR3nt: TGTGCCTGGAGTGTTAAGGGTACCTACGAGCAGTACTTC; j_gene: TRBJ2-7; v_gene: TRBV30; abundance: many; d_gene: .
CDR3aa: CAWSVQRYEQYF; CDR3nt: TGTGCCTGGAGTGTCCAGCGCTACGAGCAGTACTTC; j_gene: TRBJ2-7; v_gene: TRBV30; abundance: many; d_gene: .
CDR3aa: CASSPTTGRVYNEQFF; CDR3nt: TGTGCCAGCAGCCCTACGACAGGGAGGGTCTACAATGAGCAGTTCTTC; j_gene: TRBJ2-1; v_gene: TRBV7-2; abundance: many; d_gene: .
CDR3aa: CAWKRAAGSPLHF; CDR3nt: TGTGCCTGGAAAAGGGCCGCCGGTTCACCCCTCCACTTT; j_gene: TRBJ1-6; v_gene: TRBV30; abundance: .; d_gene: .
CDR3aa: CASLPGGIDQPQHF; CDR3nt: TGTGCCAGCCTTCCGGGGGGCATAGATCAGCCCCAGCATTTT; j_gene: TRBJ1-5; v_gene: TRBV19; abundance: few; d_gene: .
CDR3aa: CASSFQGYEQYF; CDR3nt: TGTGCCAGCAGCTTCCAGGGTTACGAGCAGTACTTC; j_gene: TRBJ2-7; v_gene: TRBV6-6; abundance: many; d_gene: .
CDR3aa: CAIRPERALADTQYF; CDR3nt: TGTGCCATCCGGCCGGAAAGGGCTCTGGCAGATACGCAGTATTTT; j_gene: TRBJ2-3; v_gene: TRBV7-9; abundance: .; d_gene: .
CDR3aa: CASSLAIGSNEQYF; CDR3nt: TGTGCCAGCAGCTTAGCCATAGGGAGCAACGAGCAGTACTTC; j_gene: TRBJ2-7; v_gene: TRBV7-9; abundance: many; d_gene: .
CDR3aa: CASSQRRGPNQPQHF; CDR3nt: TGTGCCAGCAGCCAACGGAGAGGGCCGAATCAGCCCCAGCATTTT; j_gene: TRBJ1-5; v_gene: TRBV3-1; abundance: .; d_gene: .
CDR3aa: CAIGQGTYEQYF; CDR3nt: TGTGCCATAGGACAGGGAACCTACGAGCAGTACTTC; j_gene: TRBJ2-7; v_gene: TRBV10-3; abundance: .; d_gene: TRBD1
CDR3aa: CSAKREEQFF; CDR3nt: TGCAGTGCTAAAAGAGAAGAGCAGTTCTTC; j_gene: TRBJ2-1; v_gene: TRBV20-1; abundance: .; d_gene: .
CDR3aa: CASSVHNSYEQYF; CDR3nt: TGTGCCAGCAGTGTTCATAACTCCTACGAGCAGTACTTC; j_gene: TRBJ2-7; v_gene: TRBV6-5; abundance: .; d_gene: .
CDR3aa: CATSRRTGTPNEKLFF; CDR3nt: TGTGCCACCAGCAGACGGACCGGAACACCTAATGAAAAACTGTTTTTT; j_gene: TRBJ1-4; v_gene: TRBV15; abundance: .; d_gene: .
CDR3aa: CASSSVGGDTQYF; CDR3nt: TGCGCCAGCAGCTCGGTGGGGGGAGATACGCAGTATTTT; j_gene: TRBJ2-3; v_gene: TRBV5-1; abundance: few; d_gene: .
CDR3aa: CASRGGWTEAFF; CDR3nt: TGTGCCAGTAGGGGGGGGTGGACTGAAGCTTTCTTT; j_gene: TRBJ1-1; v_gene: TRBV19; abundance: .; d_gene: .
CDR3aa: CASSQRMMVQPQHF; CDR3nt: TGTGCCAGCAGCCAAAGGATGATGGTTCAGCCCCAGCATTTT; j_gene: TRBJ1-5; v_gene: TRBV6-6; abundance: .; d_gene: .
CDR3aa: CASSPSGLGWPPNTGELFF; CDR3nt: TGTGCTAGCAGTCCCAGCGGCTTAGGGTGGCCACCCAACACCGGGGAGCTGTTTTTT; j_gene: TRBJ2-2; v_gene: TRBV7-7; abundance: .; d_gene: .
CDR3aa: CSAETGQTEAFF; CDR3nt: TGCAGTGCCGAAACGGGACAGACTGAAGCTTTCTTT; j_gene: TRBJ1-1; v_gene: TRBV20-1; abundance: few; d_gene: TRBD1
CDR3aa: CASGSLRQGHQPQHF; CDR3nt: TGTGCCAGCGGATCTCTCCGACAGGGACATCAGCCCCAGCATTTT; j_gene: TRBJ1-5; v_gene: TRBV11-3; abundance: many; d_gene: TRBD1
CDR3aa: CASSLAPGKFYEQYF; CDR3nt: TGTGCCAGCAGCTTGGCCCCAGGGAAGTTCTACGAGCAGTACTTC; j_gene: TRBJ2-7; v_gene: TRBV5-6; abundance: many; d_gene: .
CDR3aa: CGDLAGGHNEQYF; CDR3nt: TGCGGCGACCTAGCGGGGGGGCACAATGAGCAGTACTTC; j_gene: TRBJ2-5; v_gene: TRBV29-1; abundance: .; d_gene: TRBD2
CDR3aa: CASGTNLQGNTDTQYF; CDR3nt: TGTGCCAGCGGCACCAACCTGCAGGGAAACACAGATACGCAGTATTTT; j_gene: TRBJ2-3; v_gene: TRBV7-9; abundance: .; d_gene: .
CDR3aa: CASSLRDRGRGGYTF; CDR3nt: TGTGCCAGCAGCCTCCGGGACAGGGGCCGTGGTGGCTACACCTTC; j_gene: TRBJ1-2; v_gene: TRBV6-6; abundance: many; d_gene: TRBD1
CDR3aa: CASSEATSKQYF; CDR3nt: TGTGCCAGCAGTGAGGCGACGTCTAAGCAGTACTTC; j_gene: TRBJ2-5; v_gene: TRBV2; abundance: few; d_gene: .
CDR3aa: CASSEAKARGANVLTF; CDR3nt: TGTGCCAGCAGTGAAGCGAAGGCCAGGGGGGCCAACGTCCTGACTTTC; j_gene: TRBJ2-6; v_gene: TRBV2; abundance: .; d_gene: .
CDR3aa: CAGSLLGDAQYF; CDR3nt: TGTGCCGGCAGTTTACTGGGAGATGCGCAGTATTTT; j_gene: TRBJ2-3; v_gene: TRBV27; abundance: .; d_gene: .